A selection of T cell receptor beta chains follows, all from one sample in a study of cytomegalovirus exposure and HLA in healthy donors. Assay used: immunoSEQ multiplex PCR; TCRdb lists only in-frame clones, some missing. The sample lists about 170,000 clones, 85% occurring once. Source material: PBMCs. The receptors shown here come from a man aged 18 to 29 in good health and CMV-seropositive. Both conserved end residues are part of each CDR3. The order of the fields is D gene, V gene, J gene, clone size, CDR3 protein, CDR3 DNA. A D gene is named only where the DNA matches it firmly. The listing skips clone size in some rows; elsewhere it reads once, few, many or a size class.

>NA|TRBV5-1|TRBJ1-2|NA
CASSEPAGGYTF
TGCGCCAGCAGCGAACCGGCGGGTGGCTACACCTTC
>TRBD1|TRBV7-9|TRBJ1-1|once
CASSLEGASEAFF
TGTGCCAGCAGCTTAGAGGGGGCCTCTGAAGCTTTCTTT
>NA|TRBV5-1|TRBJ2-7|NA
CASSFVGNEQYF
TGCGCCAGCAGCTTTGTCGGGAACGAGCAGTACTTC
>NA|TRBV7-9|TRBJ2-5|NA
CASSLKTALQETQYF
TGTGCCAGCAGCCTAAAGACAGCGCTCCAGGAGACCCAGTACTTC
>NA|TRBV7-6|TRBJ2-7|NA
CASSSGLGGYEQYF
TGTGCCAGCAGCTCAGGGCTAGGGGGCTACGAGCAGTACTTC
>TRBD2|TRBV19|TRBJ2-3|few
CASSIPTPSSGNTDTQYF
TGTGCCAGTAGTATACCCACCCCGTCTAGCGGAAACACAGATACGCAGTATTTT
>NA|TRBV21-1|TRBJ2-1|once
CASSKDERLAGYNEQFF
TGTGCCAGCAGCAAAGACGAGAGACTAGCGGGGTACAATGAGCAGTTCTTC
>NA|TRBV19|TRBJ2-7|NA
CASGTGYGYEQYF
TGTGCCAGTGGTACAGGATATGGGTACGAGCAGTACTTC
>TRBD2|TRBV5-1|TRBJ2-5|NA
CASSLERGGVRETQYF
TGCGCCAGCAGCTTGGAGCGCGGGGGGGTCCGAGAGACCCAGTACTTC
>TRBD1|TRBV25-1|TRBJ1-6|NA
CASRETGRASPLHF
TGTGCCAGCAGAGAGACAGGGCGAGCTTCACCCCTCCACTTT
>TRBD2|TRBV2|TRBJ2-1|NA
CASTLAGGVWDEQFF
TGTGCCAGCACCCTAGCGGGGGGAGTGTGGGATGAGCAGTTCTTC
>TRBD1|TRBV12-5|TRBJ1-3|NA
CASGSGTGHTIYF
TGTGCTAGTGGCTCCGGGACAGGTCACACCATATATTTT
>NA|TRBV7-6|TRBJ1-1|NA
CASSLTSTTEAFF
TGTGCCAGCAGCCTTACCTCTACCACTGAAGCTTTCTTT
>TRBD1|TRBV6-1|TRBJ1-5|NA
CASSGPGTGARSNQPQHF
TGTGCCAGCAGTGGGCCTGGGACAGGGGCGAGGAGCAATCAGCCCCAGCATTTT
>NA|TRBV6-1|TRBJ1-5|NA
CASSPAGRQPQHF
TGTGCCAGCAGCCCGGCGGGGCGGCAGCCCCAGCATTTT
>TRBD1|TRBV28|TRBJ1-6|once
CASSTGANSPLHF
TGTGCCAGCAGTACAGGGGCGAATTCACCCCTCCACTTT
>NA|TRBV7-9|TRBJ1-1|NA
CASSLVKEAFF
TGTGCCAGCAGCTTAGTTAAAGAAGCTTTCTTT
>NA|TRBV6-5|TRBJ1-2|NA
CASSFTANYGYTF
TGTGCCAGCAGCTTCACAGCTAACTATGGCTACACCTTC
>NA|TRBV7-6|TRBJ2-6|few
CASSLSGLGANGLTF
TGTGCCAGCAGCTTATCGGGTTTGGGGGCCAACGGCCTGACTTTC
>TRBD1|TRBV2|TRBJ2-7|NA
CASSTGGSSSYEQYF
TGTGCCAGCAGTACAGGGGGCTCGAGCTCCTACGAGCAGTACTTC
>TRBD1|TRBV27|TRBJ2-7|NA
CASSWTGDNEQYF
TGTGCCAGCAGTTGGACAGGGGACAACGAGCAGTACTTC
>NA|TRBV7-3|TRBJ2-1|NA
CASSLSGLLSDEQFF
TGTGCCAGCAGCTTAAGTGGGCTTTTGTCAGATGAGCAGTTCTTC
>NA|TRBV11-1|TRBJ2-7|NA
CASSLAASEQYF
TGTGCCAGCAGCTTAGCGGCCTCGGAGCAGTACTTC
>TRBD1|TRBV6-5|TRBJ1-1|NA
CASSGGQGVGAFF
TGTGCCAGCAGTGGCGGACAGGGGGTAGGGGCTTTCTTT
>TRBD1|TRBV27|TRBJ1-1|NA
CASSPQGAAGEAFF
TGTGCCAGCAGCCCACAGGGGGCGGCTGGTGAAGCTTTCTTT
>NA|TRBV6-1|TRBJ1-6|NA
CASSEAAGKNSPLHF
TGTGCCAGCAGTGAAGCGGCAGGGAAGAATTCACCCCTCCACTTT
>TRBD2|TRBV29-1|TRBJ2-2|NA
CSVFSGVNTGELFF
TGCAGCGTTTTTAGCGGGGTGAACACCGGGGAGCTGTTTTTT
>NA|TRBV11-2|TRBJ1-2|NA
CASSSPGGYGYTF
TGTGCCAGCAGCTCACCCGGGGGATATGGCTACACCTTC
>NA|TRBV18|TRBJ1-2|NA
CASSSRAEDYGYTF
TGTGCCAGCTCAAGCCGAGCGGAGGACTATGGCTACACCTTC
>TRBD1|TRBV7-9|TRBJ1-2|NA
CASSLPGTGMKGYTF
TGTGCCAGCAGTCTCCCGGGGACAGGGATGAAAGGCTACACCTTC
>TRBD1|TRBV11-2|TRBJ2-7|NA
CASSPGGTGVYF
TGTGCCAGCAGCCCTGGGGGGACAGGTGTGTACTTC
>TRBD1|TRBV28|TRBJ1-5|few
CASSSFWANRGRSRNQPQHF
TGTGCCAGCAGTTCATTCTGGGCCAACAGGGGGCGAAGTCGCAATCAGCCCCAGCATTTT
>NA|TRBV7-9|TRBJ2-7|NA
CASSAIGYEQYF
TGTGCCAGCAGCGCGATCGGGTACGAGCAGTACTTC
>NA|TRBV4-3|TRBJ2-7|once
CASSQGGMQGVNEQYF
TGCGCCAGCAGCCAAGGGGGAATGCAGGGCGTAAACGAGCAGTACTTC
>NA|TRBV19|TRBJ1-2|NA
CASSGVNYYGYTF
TGTGCCAGTAGTGGAGTTAATTATTATGGCTACACCTTC
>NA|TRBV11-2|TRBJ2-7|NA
CASSFTRGTYEQYF
TGTGCCAGCAGCTTCACCCGGGGGACGTACGAGCAGTACTTC
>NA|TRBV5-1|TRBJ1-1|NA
CASSPTGNTEAFF
TGCGCCAGCAGCCCGACAGGAAACACTGAAGCTTTCTTT
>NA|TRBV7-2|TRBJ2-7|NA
CASSSTPTRGYEQYF
TGTGCCAGCAGCTCAACTCCCACGCGGGGCTACGAGCAGTACTTC
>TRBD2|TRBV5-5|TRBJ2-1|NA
CASSLGRPGLELYEQFF
TGTGCCAGCAGCTTGGGAAGACCGGGACTAGAATTATATGAGCAGTTCTTC
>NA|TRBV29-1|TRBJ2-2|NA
CSARLETANTGELFF
TGCAGCGCTCGGTTAGAGACAGCGAACACCGGGGAGCTGTTTTTT
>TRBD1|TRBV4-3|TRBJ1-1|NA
CASSQGAGTANTEAFF
TGCGCCAGCAGCCAAGGTGCTGGGACAGCGAACACTGAAGCTTTCTTT
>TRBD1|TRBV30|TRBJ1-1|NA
CAWTRTGAGTEAFF
TGTGCCTGGACCCGGACAGGTGCGGGCACTGAAGCTTTCTTT
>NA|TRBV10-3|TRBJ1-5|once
CAISELRMGSGQPQHF
TGTGCCATCAGTGAGCTACGTATGGGGAGTGGTCAGCCCCAGCATTTT
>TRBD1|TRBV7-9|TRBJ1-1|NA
CASSFGTGQDTEAFF
TGTGCCAGCAGCTTTGGGACAGGGCAAGACACTGAAGCTTTCTTT
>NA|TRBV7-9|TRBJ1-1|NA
CASSSRELRRKRAFF
TGTGCCAGCAGCTCTAGGGAGTTAAGGCGCAAGAGAGCTTTCTTT
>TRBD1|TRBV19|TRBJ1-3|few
CASRAIQGNNSGNTIYF
TGTGCCAGTAGAGCGATACAGGGGAATAACTCTGGAAACACCATATATTTT
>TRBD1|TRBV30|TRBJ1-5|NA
CACTGQGNQPQHF
TGTGCCTGTACTGGACAGGGCAATCAGCCCCAGCATTTT
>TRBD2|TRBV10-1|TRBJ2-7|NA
CANEAGVREQYF
TGCGCCAACGAGGCGGGAGTACGCGAGCAGTACTTC
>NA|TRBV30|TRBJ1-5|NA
CAWSRQARNQPQHF
TGTGCCTGGAGTCGACAGGCCAGAAATCAGCCCCAGCATTTT
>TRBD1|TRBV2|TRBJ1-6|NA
CASNPDRGNSPLHF
TGTGCCAGCAATCCGGACAGGGGAAATTCACCCCTCCACTTT
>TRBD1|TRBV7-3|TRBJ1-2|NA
CASSPGTGGYGYTF
TGTGCCAGCAGCCCCGGGACAGGCGGATATGGCTACACCTTC
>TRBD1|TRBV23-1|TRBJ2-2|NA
CASSQSRGQAHRTGELFF
TGCGCCAGCAGTCAATCGAGGGGACAGGCACACCGGACCGGGGAGCTGTTTTTT
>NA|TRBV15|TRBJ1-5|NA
CATSKRTHKQPQHF
TGTGCCACCAGCAAACGGACACACAAACAGCCCCAGCATTTT